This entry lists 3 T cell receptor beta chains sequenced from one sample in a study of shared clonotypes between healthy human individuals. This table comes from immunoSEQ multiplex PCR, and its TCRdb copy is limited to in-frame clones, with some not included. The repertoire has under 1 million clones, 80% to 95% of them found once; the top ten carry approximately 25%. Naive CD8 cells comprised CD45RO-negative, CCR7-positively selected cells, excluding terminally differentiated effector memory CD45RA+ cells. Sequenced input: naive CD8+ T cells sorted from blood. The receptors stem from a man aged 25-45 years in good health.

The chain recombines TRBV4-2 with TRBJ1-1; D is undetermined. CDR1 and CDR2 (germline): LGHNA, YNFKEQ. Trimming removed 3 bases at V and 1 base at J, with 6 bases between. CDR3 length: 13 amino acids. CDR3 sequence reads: CASSHGENTEAFF. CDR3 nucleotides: TGTGCCAGCAGCCATGGGGAGAACACTGAAGCTTTCTTT.

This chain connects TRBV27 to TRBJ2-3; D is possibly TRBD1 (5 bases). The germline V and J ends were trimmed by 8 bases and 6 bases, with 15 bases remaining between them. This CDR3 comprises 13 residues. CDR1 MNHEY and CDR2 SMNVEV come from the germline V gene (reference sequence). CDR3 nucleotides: TGTGCCAGCGGACATCAGACCACGGATACGCAGTATTTT. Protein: CASGHQTTDTQYF.

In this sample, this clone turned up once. CDR3 sequence: CASSLYRRPGTGAAEQYF. The DNA of the CDR3 is TGTGCCAGCAGCTTATACCGTAGGCCCGGGACAGGTGCCGCCGAGCAGTACTTC. This chain connects TRBV7-2 to TRBJ2-7; 8 bases agree with TRBD1. J was trimmed by 6 bases and V by 2 bases; bases with no gene match: 18. From germline, CDR1 is SGHTA and CDR2 FQGNSA. This CDR3 is 18 amino acids long.